These T cell receptor beta chains were read from a single sample in a study of blood T cell repertoires in COVID-19. Profiled with immunoSEQ multiplex PCR; TCRdb holds only in-frame clones, not every one. The sample consists of 220,000 or so clones, 70% to 85% of them appearing once. The specimen sequenced was peripheral blood. Receptor source: a woman older than 75 with acute or convalescent COVID-19. Both conserved end residues are part of each CDR3. A D gene is named only where the DNA matches it firmly. Where a row states a size, it is once, few, many or the class of an expanded clone; other rows omit it.

size	V	J	D	DNA	CDR3
-	TRBV4-1	TRBJ1-2	TRBD1	TGCGCCAGCAGCTCCTTCACAGGGGGCGACTATGGCTACACCTTC	CASSSFTGGDYGYTF
-	TRBV6-5	TRBJ2-2	TRBD1	TGTGCCAGCCAATCAGGACAGGGGGCAATCGGGGAGCTGTTTTTT	CASQSGQGAIGELFF
-	TRBV11-2	TRBJ2-7	-	TGTGCCAGCAGCTTCGCCTATGGAGTAACTGGCGAGCAGTACTTC	CASSFAYGVTGEQYF
once	TRBV5-4	TRBJ1-1	TRBD1	TGTGCCAGCAGCATCCCGACAGGGGGCCCCACTGAAGCTTTCTTT	CASSIPTGGPTEAFF
few	TRBV15	TRBJ2-3	-	TGTGCCACCAGCGGAACGGTGGGCCGGGATACGCAGTATTTT	CATSGTVGRDTQYF
once	TRBV5-5	TRBJ1-5	TRBD1	TGTGCCAGCAGCTTGGGGACAGGGACTAATCAGCCCCAGCATTTT	CASSLGTGTNQPQHF
once	TRBV6-2/TRBV6-3	TRBJ2-5	TRBD2	TGTGCCAGCAGTTACTTGACCGGGACTAGCGGGAGCGGGTGGGGAGAGACCCAGTACTTC	CASSYLTGTSGSGWGETQYF
-	TRBV18	TRBJ2-3	TRBD2	TGTGCCAGCTCACCACATAGCGGGCCCACAGATACGCAGTATTTT	CASSPHSGPTDTQYF
-	TRBV2	TRBJ1-6	TRBD1	TGTGCCAGCAGTTCAACGGGACAGGGGGATGGTTCACCCCTCCACTTT	CASSSTGQGDGSPLHF
-	TRBV10-3	TRBJ1-2	TRBD1	TGTGCCATCAGTGGGACAGGGACCATTGGCGGCTACACCTTC	CAISGTGTIGGYTF
few	TRBV4-3	TRBJ1-2	-	TGCGCCAGCAGCCTAAAAATCGGGGGGCCCGACTATGGCTACACCTTC	CASSLKIGGPDYGYTF
-	TRBV7-2	TRBJ2-7	TRBD2	TGTGCCAGCAGCTCTTCCGGGACTAGTAACGAGCAGTACTTC	CASSSSGTSNEQYF
-	TRBV5-1	TRBJ2-1	-	TGCGCCAGCAGCCAAAACTCTCTAGACAATGAGCAGTTCTTC	CASSQNSLDNEQFF
-	TRBV4-3	TRBJ2-5	TRBD2	TGCGCCAGCAGCCAAGATGTAGCGGGAGGGCAAGAGACCCAGTACTTC	CASSQDVAGGQETQYF
-	TRBV5-4	TRBJ1-1	-	TGTGCCAGCAGCCCGATCCAGGGGTTATGGACTGAAGCTTTCTTT	CASSPIQGLWTEAFF
-	TRBV6-5	TRBJ2-3	-	TGTGCCAGCAGTTACTCGACAAAACTAGCCTGTGATTTT	CASSYSTKLACDF
-	TRBV6-5	TRBJ2-6	TRBD2	TGTGCCAGCAGTTCCTCGGGGGGTGGGGCCAACGTCCTGACTTTC	CASSSSGGGANVLTF
few	TRBV6-1	TRBJ1-5	TRBD1	TGTGCCAGCAGTGATACCCGGACAGGGAGCAATCAGCCCCAGCATTTT	CASSDTRTGSNQPQHF
-	TRBV11-2	TRBJ1-1	-	TGTGCCAGCAGCTTATGGGGGGGGGTAACTGAAGCTTTCTTT	CASSLWGGVTEAFF
-	TRBV7-6	TRBJ2-6	-	TGTGCGGTGGGGCCGGAATTCGTTTCTGGGGCCAACGTCCTGACTTTC	CAVGPEFVSGANVLTF
-	TRBV6-5	TRBJ2-2	TRBD2	TGTGCCAGCAGTTCTAGCGGGAGGAGGGCCGGGGAGCTGTTTTTT	CASSSSGRRAGELFF
-	TRBV2	TRBJ1-1	TRBD1	TGTGCCAGCAGTGTGGGACAGATGAACACTGAAGCTTTCTTT	CASSVGQMNTEAFF
once	TRBV6-1	TRBJ2-7	TRBD2	TGTGCCAGCAGAGAAGGGGCAGCGGGGGCGAAGTACGAGCAGTACTTC	CASREGAAGAKYEQYF
-	TRBV3-1/TRBV3-2	TRBJ2-1	TRBD1	TGTGCCAGCAGCCAAGATCCTCGGACAGGGCAGTTCTTC	CASSQDPRTGQFF
-	TRBV6-5	TRBJ1-3	-	TGTGCCAGCCGCGCAGGGCCTGGAAACACCATATATTTT	CASRAGPGNTIYF
once	TRBV5-5	TRBJ2-7	-	TGTGCCAGCAGCTTGAAAGGTCCGGGGGGCAGGCAGTACTTC	CASSLKGPGGRQYF
-	TRBV6-1	TRBJ1-2	-	TGTGCCAGCAGTGAAGGTGGGGGGGGAGCTAACTATGGCTACACCTTC	CASSEGGGGANYGYTF
-	TRBV3-1/TRBV3-2	TRBJ1-5	TRBD1	TGTGCCAGCAGCTTTGGACAGGGAGGTCAGCCCCAGCATTTT	CASSFGQGGQPQHF
few	TRBV4-3	TRBJ2-1	-	TGCGCCAGCAGCCAAAGATGGCAGTCGAACAATGAGCAGTTCTTC	CASSQRWQSNNEQFF
-	TRBV5-1	TRBJ2-1	TRBD2	TGCGCCAGCAGCTCCACGGGGGGGATAAATGAGCAGTTCTTC	CASSSTGGINEQFF
-	TRBV6-1	TRBJ2-7	-	TGTGCCAGCAGTGAAAGGGGTAAGGGAAACCCCTACGAGCAGTACTTC	CASSERGKGNPYEQYF
-	TRBV5-1	TRBJ2-5	-	TGCGCCAGCAGAAAGGGGGAGGGCCGAGAGACCCAGTACTTC	CASRKGEGRETQYF
-	TRBV5-5	TRBJ2-2	-	TGTGCCAGCAGCTTGGCTCCACAGGGTGCCACCGGGGAGCTGTTTTTT	CASSLAPQGATGELFF
-	TRBV9	TRBJ1-1	TRBD1	TGTGCCAGCAGCGTAGGGACAGGGGGCGGTACTGAAGCTTTCTTT	CASSVGTGGGTEAFF
-	TRBV7-6	TRBJ2-7	-	TGTGCCAGCAGCTTAGCGTTCGAGGACAGCTCCTACGAGCAGTACTTC	CASSLAFEDSSYEQYF
-	TRBV5-1	TRBJ2-5	TRBD2	TGCGCCAGCAGCTCGGGGGGGCCCGGAGAGACCCAGTACTTC	CASSSGGPGETQYF
-	TRBV5-8	TRBJ2-5	TRBD2	TGTGCCAGCAGCCGGGTCACGGGAGGTCAAGAGACCCAGTACTTC	CASSRVTGGQETQYF
-	TRBV5-4	TRBJ2-7	TRBD1	TGTGCCAGCAGTTGGGGACAGGGGGCGGGCGAGCAGTACTTC	CASSWGQGAGEQYF
-	TRBV6-5	TRBJ2-7	TRBD1	TGTGCCAGCAGTTACGACAGGGCCTCCTACGAGCAGTACTTC	CASSYDRASYEQYF
few	TRBV9	TRBJ1-3	-	TGTGCCAGCAGCGTAGCGGGTTCAACTGGAAACACCATATATTTT	CASSVAGSTGNTIYF
-	TRBV19	TRBJ2-5	TRBD2	TGTGCCAGTAGTTCCTCCGGGGGGGTAGAGACCCAGTACTTC	CASSSSGGVETQYF
-	TRBV7-8	TRBJ2-1	-	TGTGCCAGCAGCACCGGACTTTACAATGAGCAGTTCTTC	CASSTGLYNEQFF
-	TRBV7-2	TRBJ2-1	TRBD2	TGTGCCAGCAGCTTCGGGGGGAATGGGAATGAGCAGTTCTTC	CASSFGGNGNEQFF
-	TRBV7-3	TRBJ2-7	TRBD1	TGTGCCAGCAGCCTTAATCGGGACAGGAACGAGCAGTACTTC	CASSLNRDRNEQYF
-	TRBV18	TRBJ2-5	-	TGTGCCAGCTCGCGCAAAGAGACCCAGTACTTC	CASSRKETQYF
-	TRBV19	TRBJ1-5	TRBD1	TGTGCCAGTAGTACCGACAGGGCTAGCAATCAGCCCCAGCATTTT	CASSTDRASNQPQHF
-	TRBV6-5	TRBJ1-1	-	TGTGCCAGCAACAATATAAGGCAGGGTGAAGCTTTCTTT	CASNNIRQGEAFF
few	TRBV7-9	TRBJ1-6	TRBD1	TGTGCCAGCAGCTTAGACAGGGGGCGTTCACCCCTCCACTTT	CASSLDRGRSPLHF
-	TRBV5-4	TRBJ2-5	TRBD1	TGTGCCAGCAGCTGGACAGGAAAAGAGACCCAGTACTTC	CASSWTGKETQYF